This TCR beta chain was sequenced during a study of blood T cell repertoires in COVID-19. Here immunoSEQ multiplex PCR was the method, and the copy in TCRdb shows in-frame clones only, minus some. In the table there are about 62,000 clones, about 88% of which are singletons. Germline V gene lookup returns CDR1 SGHVS and CDR2 FNYEAQ. V lost 5 bases, J lost 4 bases, and 11 bases lay in between. There are 13 residues in the CDR3. Material for sequencing was peripheral blood. This chain joins TRBV7-6 and TRBJ1-1; maybe TRBD1 (5 bases). The receptor's source is a man aged 65 to 79 with acute or convalescent COVID-19. CDR3 sequence: CASSQQDLTEAFF. CDR3 nucleotide sequence: TGTGCCAGCAGCCAACAGGACCTCACTGAAGCTTTCTTT. The full variable domain, with the rest looked up from reference TRBV7-6 and TRBJ1-1, is GAGVSQSPRYKVTKRGQDVALRCDPISGHVSLYWYRQALGQGPEFLTYFNYEAQQDKSGLPNDRFSAERPEGSISTLTIQRTEQRDSAMYRCASSQQDLTEAFFGQGTRLTVV.